This is a list of T cell receptor beta chains from one sample in a study of T cells in Graves' hyperthyroidism and ophthalmopathy. TCRdb reprocessed the multiplex PCR reads via MiXCR and lists one record per CDR3 protein. In the table there are around 400,000 distinct CDR3 sequences, more than 15% of which are singletons. The sequenced sample was blood. Source of these receptors: a woman aged 18-29 years with Graves' hyperthyroidism that later progressed to Graves' ophthalmopathy. CDR3s include the opening cysteine and the closing phenylalanine or tryptophan. D genes are given only for firm matches. Part of the rows lack a size; the others show once, few, many or a class for expanded clones.

size	D	V	J	DNA	CDR3
-	-	TRBV4-1	TRBJ2-7	TGCGCCAGCAGCCCTGTCGGGAGCTCCTACGAGCAGTACTTC	CASSPVGSSYEQYF
-	-	TRBV2	TRBJ2-5	TGTGCCAGCAGGGTAGGGGTGGAGACCCAGTACTTC	CASRVGVETQYF
many	TRBD2	TRBV2	TRBJ2-1	TGTGCCAGCAGTGAAGAGCCCGGGACTAGCGGATGGAGCTCCTACAATGAGCAGTTCTTC	CASSEEPGTSGWSSYNEQFF
many	-	TRBV28	TRBJ1-2	TGTGCCAGCAGTTTAGCGACAGCGTATGGCTACACCTTC	CASSLATAYGYTF
-	-	TRBV11-2	TRBJ2-5	TGTGCCAGCACCCCCTTCCGACGGGAGAAGGTAGAGACCCAGCACTTC	CASTPFRREKVETQHF
many	-	TRBV11-2	TRBJ2-7	TGTGCCAGCAGCTTCTACAGGGCCTACGAGCAGTACTTC	CASSFYRAYEQYF
many	-	TRBV28	TRBJ1-5	TGTGCCAGCAGTCGGGACACCAGTCAGCCCCAGCATTTT	CASSRDTSQPQHF
few	-	TRBV5-4	TRBJ2-1	TGTGCCAGCAGCTTATGGGGGGACGGGTACAATGAGCAGTTCTTC	CASSLWGDGYNEQFF
-	TRBD2	TRBV9	TRBJ2-1	TGTGCCAGCAGCGTAGACGGCGGGAGCTACAATGAGCAGTTCTTC	CASSVDGGSYNEQFF
-	-	TRBV6-5	TRBJ2-1	TGTGCCAGCAGTTACGCCTCCCGGGGCCTTATCTACAATGAGCAGTTCTTC	CASSYASRGLIYNEQFF
many	-	TRBV6-1	TRBJ2-7	TGTGCCAGCAGCCGGGATTGGGGCTACGAGCAGTACTTC	CASSRDWGYEQYF
few	-	TRBV13	TRBJ2-5	TGTGCCAGCAATCCCATGCGGGAATCAGAGACCCAGTACTTC	CASNPMRESETQYF
many	TRBD2	TRBV5-1	TRBJ2-1	TGCGCCAGCAGCCCCGGACTAGCTTCTGGCTCAATGGGTGAGCAGTTCTTC	CASSPGLASGSMGEQFF
-	TRBD1	TRBV5-1	TRBJ2-2	TGCGCCAGCAGCACCCACCCCGACAGGGAAACGAACACCGGGGAGCTGTTTTTT	CASSTHPDRETNTGELFF
-	-	TRBV7-2	TRBJ2-1	TGTGCCAGCAGCTTCTTTAGCAGCTATGAGCAGTTCTTC	CASSFFSSYEQFF
-	-	TRBV20-1	TRBJ1-4	TGCAGTGCTAGTCGGGGTTCGGCTAATGAAAAACTGTTTTTT	CSASRGSANEKLFF
many	-	TRBV6-2/TRBV6-3	TRBJ2-5	TGTGCCAGCAGTTACATGGGAGTTGGCGAGACCCAGTACTTC	CASSYMGVGETQYF
-	TRBD2	TRBV28	TRBJ2-2	TGTGCCACCCGAGGGACTAGCGGATTGAACACCGGGGAGCTGTTTTTT	CATRGTSGLNTGELFF
many	TRBD2	TRBV12-3/TRBV12-4	TRBJ2-7	TGTGCCAGCAGTCTGATAGCGGGAGTGTACTACGAGCAGTACTTC	CASSLIAGVYYEQYF
many	TRBD1	TRBV28	TRBJ1-4	TGTGCCAGCAGTTCCCCGACAGGGGGCCGTGAAAAACTGTTTTTT	CASSSPTGGREKLFF
few	TRBD1	TRBV3-1	TRBJ1-6	TGTGCCAGCAGCCAAATGACAGGGGGCGGTAATTCACCCCTCCACTTT	CASSQMTGGGNSPLHF
-	-	TRBV28	TRBJ2-7	TGTGCCACTACGGTGGACTCCTCCTACGAGCAGTACTTC	CATTVDSSYEQYF
many	-	TRBV27	TRBJ1-1	TGTGCCAGCAGCTTGACGGACGTGACTGAAGCTTTCTTT	CASSLTDVTEAFF
few	TRBD2	TRBV7-8	TRBJ2-4	TGTGCCAGCAGCTACGGACTAGCGGGAGGGAGGGCCAAAAACATTCAGTACTTC	CASSYGLAGGRAKNIQYF
-	TRBD1	TRBV29-1	TRBJ2-7	TGCAGTGCCAGACCCCTGGGACAGGAGCGCTACGAGCAGTACTTC	CSARPLGQERYEQYF
many	-	TRBV4-1	TRBJ1-4	TGCGCCAGCAGCCAAGAAAACGGGCCGAATGAAAAACTGTTTTTT	CASSQENGPNEKLFF
-	-	TRBV6-1	TRBJ1-4	TGTGCCAGCAGTGAACCGTACAGGTTGAATGAAAAACTGTTTTTT	CASSEPYRLNEKLFF
-	-	TRBV20-1	TRBJ2-7	TGCAGTGCTGTACCTTGGGACGCTGCCTACGAGCAGTACTTC	CSAVPWDAAYEQYF
many	-	TRBV5-6	TRBJ2-1	TGTGCCAGCAGGGAAGGTCACAATGAGCAGTTCTTC	CASREGHNEQFF
few	-	TRBV20-1	TRBJ2-3	TGCAGTGGTCAGGCAGGTGACTTCGATACGCAGTATTTT	CSGQAGDFDTQYF
many	-	TRBV7-9	TRBJ2-1	TGTGCCAGCAGCCCCGGGACCCGTGAGCAGTTCTTC	CASSPGTREQFF
many	TRBD1	TRBV7-2	TRBJ1-5	TGTGCCAGCAGCCCCCGCGGGACAGCCGTACAGCCCCAGCATTTT	CASSPRGTAVQPQHF
-	-	TRBV5-8	TRBJ2-7	TGTGCCAGCAGCTCACAGTCGAGCTCCTACGAGCAGTACTTC	CASSSQSSSYEQYF
few	TRBD1	TRBV6-6	TRBJ2-5	TGTGCCAGCAGTTACTCGGACAGGCCGGAGACCCAGTACTTC	CASSYSDRPETQYF
-	TRBD2	TRBV18	TRBJ2-1	TGTGCCAGCTCACCAGGGGCTAGCGGGAACAATGAGCAGTTCTTC	CASSPGASGNNEQFF
many	TRBD1	TRBV30	TRBJ2-5	TGTGCCTGGGCTAGGGACAGACAAGAGACCCAGTACTTC	CAWARDRQETQYF
many	TRBD2	TRBV3-1	TRBJ2-1	TGTGCCAGCAGCCAAGGGACTAGCGCGACCAATGAGCAGTTCTTC	CASSQGTSATNEQFF
many	-	TRBV28	TRBJ1-3	TGTGCCAGCAGACCCCCGCACGGGGACCCCTCTGGAAACACCATATATTTT	CASRPPHGDPSGNTIYF
many	TRBD1	TRBV6-5	TRBJ2-7	TGTGCCAGCAGTTACTCCGGACAGGGCTACGAGCAGTACTTC	CASSYSGQGYEQYF
-	TRBD1	TRBV29-1	TRBJ1-5	TGCAGCGTGGGGGGGACAGGGAGACAGCCCCAGCATTTT	CSVGGTGRQPQHF
many	TRBD2	TRBV28	TRBJ2-3	TGTGCCAGCAGCTTATGGACTAGCGGGGGTCTCACAGATACGCAGTATTTT	CASSLWTSGGLTDTQYF
many	-	TRBV28	TRBJ2-1	TGTGCCAGCAAGGGGGGGGGATACAATGAGCAGTTCTTC	CASKGGGYNEQFF
many	TRBD2	TRBV28	TRBJ2-1	TGTGCCAGCAGAACACTGACTAGCGGGGGTTCGTACAATGAGCAGTTCTTC	CASRTLTSGGSYNEQFF
many	-	TRBV12-3/TRBV12-4	TRBJ2-1	TGTGCCAGCAGTTTAGCGTTAGGGGGCTACAATGAGCAGTTCTTC	CASSLALGGYNEQFF
few	TRBD1	TRBV28	TRBJ2-6	TGTGCCAGCAGTCCGAGGACAGGGGCGGGTTCTGGGGCCAACGTCCTGACTTTC	CASSPRTGAGSGANVLTF
few	TRBD1	TRBV6-2/TRBV6-3	TRBJ1-5	TGTGCCAGCAGTTACCCCGGGACAGTCAATAGCAATCAGCCCCAGCATTTT	CASSYPGTVNSNQPQHF
many	-	TRBV7-9	TRBJ1-1	TGTGCCAGCAGCTCACTATTAACAGATAACACTGAAGCTTTCTTT	CASSSLLTDNTEAFF
-	TRBD1	TRBV28	TRBJ2-7	TGTGCCAGCAGTTATCCGGGACAGGGGAGCTCCTACGAGCAGTACTTC	CASSYPGQGSSYEQYF
many	TRBD1	TRBV27	TRBJ1-1	TGTGCCAGCAGTTTATCGAGGACAGGGGGCGGTCCTGAAGCTTTCTTT	CASSLSRTGGGPEAFF
few	-	TRBV20-1	TRBJ1-2	TGCAGTGTAGTGTCAGAAAGTGGCTACACCTTC	CSVVSESGYTF
many	TRBD2	TRBV13	TRBJ2-7	TGTGCCAGCAGCCTATTCGGACTAGCAGAATACGAGCAGTACTTC	CASSLFGLAEYEQYF
few	-	TRBV28	TRBJ1-1	TGTGCCAGCAGTTTCTGGAACACTGAAGCTTTCTTT	CASSFWNTEAFF
many	TRBD2	TRBV30	TRBJ2-1	TGTGCCTGGAATACCCCTTCCCGACTAGCGGGGAACAATGAGCAGTTCTTC	CAWNTPSRLAGNNEQFF
few	TRBD1	TRBV6-5	TRBJ2-5	TGTGCCAGCAGTTACATGGGACAGTCCTTCCAAGAGACCCAGTACTTC	CASSYMGQSFQETQYF
many	-	TRBV20-1	TRBJ2-1	TGCAGTGCTAGAGGAGGGAGCGCCAATGAGCAGTTCTTC	CSARGGSANEQFF
few	-	TRBV29-1	TRBJ2-4	TGCAGCGTTGAGGGGATGGCCAAAAACATTCAGTACTTC	CSVEGMAKNIQYF
many	-	TRBV24-1	TRBJ2-6	TGTGCCACCAGTGATGTGACACCTGGGGCCAACGTCCTGACTTTC	CATSDVTPGANVLTF
-	-	TRBV5-1	TRBJ1-1	TGCGCCAGCAGCTTCAACAGGGTCACTGAAGCTTTCTTT	CASSFNRVTEAFF
-	-	TRBV9	TRBJ2-3	TGTGCCAGCAGCGTAGTAGGCTGGCGGGGTAGTGGAGGCCCAGATACGCAGTATTTT	CASSVVGWRGSGGPDTQYF